The TCR beta chain described here comes from a study of T-cell reconstitution after alpha-beta-depleted transplantation in children. This clonotype was seen at least ten times. Germline-derived CDR1 and CDR2 are MNHEY and SVGAGI. The ends lost 1 base at V and 5 bases at J; junction bases unmatched: 3. The CDR3 is 16 residues long. During its preparation, the TCRbeta library received unique molecular identifiers. MiXCR, applied by TCRdb to the PCR reads, yields one record per CDR3 protein. The sample shows roughly 220,000 distinct CDR3 sequences, 12% of them seen only once. The TCR sequence derives from a human donor who donated a stem cell graft to a child with acute lymphoblastic leukemia. Here the sequenced sample was PBMCs from the stem cell graft donor, taken from the stem cell graft. The chain couples TRBV6-5 to TRBJ2-2; TRBD2 agrees at 11 bases. CDR3 loop: CASSYLLAGVTGELFF. The CDR3 nucleotides read TGTGCCAGCAGTTACTTACTAGCGGGAGTTACCGGGGAGCTGTTTTTT.